This T cell receptor (beta chain) was captured in a study of blood T cell repertoires in COVID-19. Study in general: The analysed material was cDNA or gDNA that came from T cells, B-cell-depleted T cells, or PBMCs.

Repertoires were generated with immunoSEQ multiplex PCR, while TCRdb's copy carries only in-frame clones and drops some. The sample gives under 150,000 clones, over 70% of which show up once; about 5.5% is in the top ten. V was shortened by 8 bases and J by 2 bases, with 15 bases between the two germline ends. CDR3 length equals 14 residues. Germline CDR1 and CDR2: KGHSH and LQKENI. The sample was peripheral blood. The V gene is TRBV18, the J gene TRBJ2-5; TRBD1 might be the D (7 bases). The receptor's source is a man older than 75 with active or convalescent COVID-19. Written as DNA, the CDR3 is TGTGCCAGCCGGACTACAGGGGCACAAGAGACCCAGTACTTC. This codes for CASRTTGAQETQYF. Full variable domain (remainder filled in from reference TRBV18 and TRBJ2-5): NAGVMQNPRHLVRRRGQEARLRCSPMKGHSHVYWYRQLPEEGLKFMVYLQKENIIDESGMPKERFSAEFPKEGPSILRIQQVVRGDSAAYFCASRTTGAQETQYFGPGTRLLVL.